The clone carrying this T cell receptor beta chain was observed at least ten times. The antigen is unknown. This table comes from immunoSEQ multiplex PCR, and its TCRdb copy is limited to in-frame clones, with some not included. This table has fewer than 130,000 clones, about four fifths appearing once. This specimen belongs to a study of T cell responses to AZD1222 COVID-19 vaccine. Study-level points and caveats: Every sample of the repertoires postdated the peak T cell response. Most donors were white British and more were female, and clonal diversity was possibly underestimated. Epitopes outside B.1.351 and B.1.1.7 mutated regions reportedly drew nearly half of spike TCRs.

With 4 bases clipped from V and 12 bases from J, the junction kept 11 bases outside the gene matches. Germline V gene sequence: CDR1 SGHDT, CDR2 YYEEEE. The CDR3 length is 14 residues. V gene TRBV5-6 combines with J gene TRBJ2-3; 10 nucleotides align to TRBD1. The material sequenced was peripheral blood, taken on day 0 of AZD1222 vaccination. The origin of this receptor is an adult in good health. CDR3 sequence reads: CASSQPQDRGPQYF. DNA for the CDR3: TGTGCCAGCAGCCAGCCTCAAGACAGGGGGCCACAGTATTTT.